This entry features one TCR beta chain sequence. Together with a sample-barcoded 5' primer, a J-beta primer mix was included in a second PCR lasting about 7 to 12 cycles. In TCRdb, the 5' RACE reads were re-called with MiXCR into one record per CDR3 protein. Of 1.5 million to 2 million distinct CDR3 sequences in the sample, more than 35% were seen once. The data originate from a study of blood T cells in healthy people across ages. The CDR3 consists of 14 residues. Per germline, CDR1 DFQATT and CDR2 SNEGSKA (reference sequence). V was trimmed by 3 bases and J by 0 bases, leaving 9 bases between them. The sequence was collected from a human donor in good health. Sequenced: blood. V and J are TRBV20-1 and TRBJ2-1; the D is unclear. CDR3 coding DNA: TGCAGTGCTAGCGCCGCAACCTCCTACAATGAGCAGTTCTTC. This gives the protein CSASAATSYNEQFF.